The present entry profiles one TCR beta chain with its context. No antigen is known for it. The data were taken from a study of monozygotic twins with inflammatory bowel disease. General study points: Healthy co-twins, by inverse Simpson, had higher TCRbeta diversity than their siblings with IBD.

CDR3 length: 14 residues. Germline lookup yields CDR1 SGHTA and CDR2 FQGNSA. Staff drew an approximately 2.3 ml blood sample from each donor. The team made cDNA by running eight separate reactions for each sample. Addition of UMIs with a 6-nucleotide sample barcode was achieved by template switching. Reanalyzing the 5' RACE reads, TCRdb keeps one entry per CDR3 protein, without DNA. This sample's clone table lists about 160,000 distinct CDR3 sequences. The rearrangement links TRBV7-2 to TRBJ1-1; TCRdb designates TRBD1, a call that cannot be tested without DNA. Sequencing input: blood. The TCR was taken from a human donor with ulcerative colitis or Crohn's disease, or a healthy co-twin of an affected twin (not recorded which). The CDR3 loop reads CASSLAAGVTEAFF.